Listed below are T cell receptor beta chains from one sample, sequenced in a study of human T cells and chemical hapten exposure. MiXCR was run by TCRdb on the reads, yielding one entry per CDR3 protein. This table holds 100,000 to 150,000 distinct CDR3 sequences, roughly 8.5% found once. Sequenced input: whole blood. The receptors come from a human donor in good health. Some clones in this sample may be carry-over from other donors' samples. Each CDR3 is given with its conserved first and last residue. The D gene is left open where the match is weak. Expanded clones get a size class; other rows say once, few or many, or leave the size out.

j_gene	v_gene	d_gene	abundance	len	CDR3nt	CDR3aa
TRBJ2-7	TRBV10-2	.	few	13	TGCGCCAGCAGTCACAGTCAAGCTTACGAGCAGTACTTC	CASSHSQAYEQYF
TRBJ2-3	TRBV20-1	.	many	15	TGCAGTGCTAGTCCCGTAAGGGAACTTGGAGATACGCAGTATTTT	CSASPVRELGDTQYF
TRBJ2-7	TRBV7-2	TRBD1	many	14	TGTGCCAGCAGTTTGGACAGGGCATCCTACGAGCAGTACTTC	CASSLDRASYEQYF
TRBJ2-7	TRBV4-2	.	few	16	TGTGCCAGCAGCCAAGTAGACGGGACCAACCTCTACGAGCAGTACTTC	CASSQVDGTNLYEQYF
TRBJ2-3	TRBV19	.	.	12	TGTGCCAGTAGTCAAGGAGGGGATACGCAGTATTTT	CASSQGGDTQYF
TRBJ2-3	TRBV12-3/TRBV12-4	.	few	12	TGTGCCACCGACGACTTCACAGATACGCAGTATTTT	CATDDFTDTQYF
TRBJ2-7	TRBV6-2/TRBV6-3	TRBD2	.	15	TGTGCCAGCAGTTACGGACTAGCGGGGATTTACGAGCAGTACTTC	CASSYGLAGIYEQYF
TRBJ2-3	TRBV14	.	.	15	TGTGCCAGCAGCCAAGTTGGGGAGAGCACAGATACGCAGTATTTT	CASSQVGESTDTQYF
TRBJ2-2	TRBV12-3/TRBV12-4	.	.	15	TGTGCCAGCAGTCCGCGGTCCCACTCTTCCGGGGAGCTGTTTTTT	CASSPRSHSSGELFF
TRBJ2-3	TRBV5-1	TRBD2	few	17	TGCGCCAGCAGCTTGGACAGCGCGGGAGTTGGGACAGATACGCAGTATTTT	CASSLDSAGVGTDTQYF
TRBJ1-6	TRBV6-5	.	few	16	TGTGCCAGCAGTTACATCGGGGGTGCCTATAATTCACCCCTCCACTTT	CASSYIGGAYNSPLHF
TRBJ2-3	TRBV29-1	.	many	14	TGCAGCGTTGAAACAGGGGGGGTCACAGATACGCAGTATTTT	CSVETGGVTDTQYF
TRBJ1-2	TRBV30	.	.	14	TGTGCCTGGAGTAGGGTGGGCCGGATCTATGGCTACACCTTC	CAWSRVGRIYGYTF
TRBJ1-1	TRBV3-1	.	many	13	TGTGCCAGCACGCTCGTCGGGAACACTGAAGCTTTCTTT	CASTLVGNTEAFF
TRBJ2-3	TRBV18	.	many	14	TGTGCCAGCTCACCACAGCAATCCACAGATACGCAGTATTTT	CASSPQQSTDTQYF
TRBJ1-1	TRBV18	.	.	12	TGTGCCAGCTCACCGCGGGGGCCTGAAGCTTTCTTT	CASSPRGPEAFF
TRBJ2-6	TRBV12-3/TRBV12-4	.	.	18	TGTGCCAGCAGTCCTGGGACCGCTCGGCCCCCTGGGCTCAGCGTCCTGACTTTC	CASSPGTARPPGLSVLTF
TRBJ2-3	TRBV7-3	TRBD2	.	19	TGTGCCAGCAGCCGACCCTCGTCCCCGGGACTAACAAAGGCAGATACGCAGTATTTT	CASSRPSSPGLTKADTQYF
TRBJ2-2	TRBV5-1	TRBD1	few	15	TGCGCCAGCAGCTTGGGGGGGACAGACACCGGGGAGCTGTTTTTT	CASSLGGTDTGELFF
TRBJ2-7	TRBV7-2	.	few	15	TGTGCCAGCAGCTTAAGGTGGACAGCAGGATACGAGCAGTACTTC	CASSLRWTAGYEQYF
TRBJ2-3	TRBV6-1	TRBD1	few	13	TGTGCCAGCAGAATTTCTACACAGGGGACGCAGTATTTT	CASRISTQGTQYF
TRBJ1-5	TRBV11-2	.	many	17	TGTGCCAGCAGCTTAGATCGGACATCTTATAGCAATCAGCCCCAGCATTTT	CASSLDRTSYSNQPQHF
TRBJ2-5	TRBV5-1	.	.	16	TGCGCCAGCAGCTGGAGGTCGGGACGGTCGCGGGAGACCCAGTACTTC	CASSWRSGRSRETQYF
TRBJ1-4	TRBV2	.	few	14	TGTGCCAACACGGCCGTTGCAACTAATGAAAAACTGTTTTTT	CANTAVATNEKLFF